The 16 T cell receptor beta chains below come from one sample, sequenced in a study of Ad26.COV2.S vaccination and SARS-CoV-2 variants. Treatment noted: some 19 received Ad26.COV2.S at low or high dose, single or two shots; several received placebo; per-sample allocation not given. The samples were gathered on day 63 after the first injection of vaccine or placebo. Measured with immunoSEQ multiplex PCR; TCRdb has only the in-frame clones, and not every one. The sample holds some 500,000 clones, roughly 87% seen once. This sample comprised peripheral blood, obtained in a trial of Ad26.COV2.S vaccine versus placebo. Receptors originate from a person between 18 and 59 years old who received the Ad26.COV2.S COVID-19 vaccine or a placebo.

This clone was seen a single time. The V and J genes are TRBV7-2 and TRBJ2-1, with 7 bases lining up with TRBD1. Germline V CDR1 and CDR2: SGHTA, FQGNSA. The CDR3 spans 17 residues. V lost 1 base to trimming and J lost 0 bases; unmatched junction nucleotides: 6. The CDR3 DNA is TGTGCCAGCAGCTTAGGGACAGGAAGTAGCTCCTACAATGAGCAGTTCTTC. As protein: CASSLGTGSSSYNEQFF.

Here the CDR3 reads CASSLRWRGYEQYV. The CDR3 DNA follows: TGTGCCAGCAGCTTAAGGTGGCGGGGCTACGAGCAGTACGTC. This chain uses TRBV11-3 with TRBJ2-7; D is perhaps TRBD2 (6 bases). This CDR3 is 14 amino acids long. V was trimmed by 2 bases and J by 3 bases, leaving 11 bases between them. CDR1 is SGHNT, CDR2 YENEEA, per germline.

V is TRBV27 and J is TRBJ2-5, with D possibly matching TRBD1 (6 bases). Trimming took off 1 base at V and 1 base at J, with 10 bases between the two ends. This CDR3 has 15 residues. Germline CDR1 is MNHEY and CDR2 is SMNVEV (reference sequence). This chain's CDR3 is CASSLYPDSQETQYF. CDR3 in DNA: TGTGCCAGCAGTTTATACCCGGACAGCCAAGAGACCCAGTACTTC.

Remarks on this clone: The same CDR3 is also encoded by other DNA sequences in this sample. The chain links TRBV15 to TRBJ2-7; D uncertain. Germline V gene lookup returns CDR1 LNHNV and CDR2 YYDKDF (reference sequence). V was clipped by 1 base and J by 4 bases, with 5 bases between them. The CDR3 runs 12 residues. The CDR3 region has the DNA TGTGCCACCAGCAGAGTGGGTTACGAGCAGTACTTC. Translating gives CATSRVGYEQYF.

The CDR3 protein is CASRTGTYYSPLHF. The CDR3 region has the DNA TGTGCCAGCAGGACCGGGACCTACTATTCACCCCTCCACTTT. This chain links TRBV27 with TRBJ1-6; D may be TRBD1 (5 bases). The CDR3 has 14 amino acids. Trimming stripped 6 bases from V and 8 bases from J, with 14 bases between. Germline CDR1 and CDR2: MNHEY and SMNVEV (reference sequence).

A single count supports this clone. The chain links TRBV30 to TRBJ1-5; no reliable D call. Germline loops: CDR1 GTSNPN, CDR2 SVGIG (reference sequence). V was shortened by 5 bases and J by 11 bases, with 19 bases between the two germline ends. This CDR3 region has 13 residues. CDR3 loop: CAWGLAGSGAQHF. The CDR3 coding sequence is TGTGCCTGGGGTCTCGCCGGGAGCGGGGCCCAGCATTTT.

This chain joins TRBV3-1 (or the pseudogene TRBV3-2) and TRBJ2-4; the match to TRBD2 covers 11 bases. The germline CDR1 and CDR2 sequences are LGHDT and YNNKEL (reference sequence). CDR3 length equals 15 residues. V shed 3 bases, J shed 15 bases, and the junction held 13 bases outside the gene matches. As DNA, the CDR3 is TGTGCCAGCAGCCAGGCGGGTAGCGGGAGGGCAGGGCGGTACTTC. This sequence encodes CASSQAGSGRAGRYF.

The rearrangement joins TRBV23-1 to TRBJ1-1; maybe TRBD1 (5 bases). TRBV23-1 is labeled an ORF, and its function is uncertain. This CDR3 is 19 amino acids long. V was pared by 1 base and J by 5 bases, with 26 bases between. Written as DNA, the CDR3 is TGCGCCAGCAGTCAATTAAAGCCCGGGGGGATGGAGGGGAGGACTGAAGCTTTCTTT. Translating gives CASSQLKPGGMEGRTEAFF.

This chain links TRBV5-5 with TRBJ2-2; D is possibly TRBD1 (5 bases). Germline assignment: CDR1 SGHKS and CDR2 YYEKEE (reference sequence). The V and J ends lost 4 bases and 5 bases respectively, with 18 bases between them. The CDR3 is 16 residues long. Here the CDR3 reads CASSEDKGSRTGELFF. As DNA, the CDR3 is TGTGCCAGCAGCGAGGACAAGGGGTCGAGGACCGGGGAGCTGTTTTTT.

The chain uses TRBV6-5 and TRBJ2-7, with unresolved D. V dropped 0 bases and J dropped 5 bases, with 14 bases sitting between them. The CDR3 has 15 amino acids. Germline lookup yields CDR1 MNHEY and CDR2 SVGAGI. The CDR3 DNA reads as TGTGCCAGCAGTTACTCGTATACCCGCCCAAACGAGCAGTACTTC. Translation gives CASSYSYTRPNEQYF.

This chain connects TRBV19 to TRBJ1-5; 7 bases fit TRBD1. Germline lookup yields CDR1 LNHDA and CDR2 SQIVND (reference sequence). V lost 3 bases, J lost 0 bases, and 5 bases stayed unmatched. This CDR3 contains 16 residues. DNA of the CDR3: TGTGCCAGTAGTATCCGGGGACAGCTTAGCAATCAGCCCCAGCATTTT. Translating gives CASSIRGQLSNQPQHF.

The V gene is TRBV13, the J gene TRBJ1-4; tentatively, D is TRBD1 (5 bases). Germline V gives CDR1 PRHDT, CDR2 FYEKMQ (reference sequence). V lost 4 bases, J lost 5 bases, and 17 bases lay in between. The CDR3 totals 16 residues. The CDR3, as DNA: TGTGCCAGCAGCTCTAGGGTGGGGCAGATCAATGAAAAACTGTTTTTT. This gives the protein CASSSRVGQINEKLFF. The full variable domain, in which reference TRBV13 and TRBJ1-4 provide the parts outside the CDR3, is AAGVIQSPRHLIKEKRETATLKCYPIPRHDTVYWYQQGPGQDPQFLISFYEKMQSDKGSIPDRFSAQQFSDYHSELNMSSLELGDSALYFCASSSRVGQINEKLFFGSGTQLSVL.

Turning to this clone: The identical CDR3 is also encoded by other nucleotide sequences in the sample. The V gene is TRBV11-3, the J gene TRBJ2-5; unclear D gene. Germline values: CDR1 SGHNT, CDR2 YENEEA. The CDR3 has 12 residues. V was cut by 1 base and J by 3 bases, with 3 bases left in between. This CDR3 is CASSLGEETQYF. The CDR3 region has the DNA TGTGCCAGCAGCTTAGGGGAAGAGACCCAGTACTTC.

The chain is built from TRBV4-3 and TRBJ2-1; TRBD1 agrees at 10 bases. V gave up 4 bases and J gave up 10 bases; unmatched junction bases: 7. The CDR3 is made up of 14 amino acids. Germline CDR1 and CDR2: LGHNA and YSLEER. CDR3 coding DNA: TGCGCCAGCAGCCTTCGACAGGGGGCGCGGGAGCAGTTCTTC. Protein product: CASSLRQGAREQFF.

The chain links TRBV4-2 to TRBJ2-1; 10 nucleotides agree with TRBD2. CDR1 and CDR2 (germline): LGHNA, YNFKEQ. CDR3 length: 15 amino acids. Trimming cost V 4 bases and J 4 bases; bases outside gene matches: 4. The CDR3 DNA sequence: TGTGCCAGCAGCCCCGGACTAGCGGAGTACAATGAGCAGTTCTTC. The encoded protein is CASSPGLAEYNEQFF.

The V gene is TRBV11-3, the J gene TRBJ2-1; maybe TRBD1 (5 bases). From germline, CDR1 is SGHNT and CDR2 YENEEA. This CDR3 has 14 amino acids. V was shortened by 1 base and J by 8 bases, with 12 bases between the two germline ends. The CDR3 is CASSLVLGVDEQFF. In DNA form, the CDR3 reads TGTGCCAGCAGCTTAGTGTTAGGGGTGGATGAGCAGTTCTTC.